Below are 17 T cell receptor beta chains sequenced from a single sample in a study of CD8+CD57+ T cells in acquired aplastic anemia. CDR3 and TCR beta VDJ profiling relied on a genomic DNA template. TCRdb reprocessed the reads with MiXCR, giving one entry per CDR3 protein. The sample includes 150,000 or so distinct CDR3 sequences, 45% to 50% of them seen just once. Patients sequenced had flow cytometry evidence of CD8+CD57+ cell expansion. Sequenced material: sorted CD4+, CD8+, or CD8+CD57+ T cells (not recorded which) from PBMCs. These receptors were taken from a human donor with aplastic anemia.

Comment on this clonotype: At one boundary the junction diverges from the germline segment, which might be a read error. The V and J genes are TRBV10-3 and TRBJ2-1, with TRBD1 matching over 8 bases. Germline loops: CDR1 ENHRY, CDR2 SYGVKD. This CDR3 contains 15 residues. The CDR3 loop is CASSVGTGSYNEQFF. Here the CDR3 DNA reads TGTGCCAGCAGTGTCGGGACAGGCTCCTACAATGAGCAGTTCTTC.

This clonotype was observed many times. This chain uses TRBV7-6 with TRBJ2-1; TRBD2 agrees at 16 bases. The junction had 6 bases not matched to a gene; V was cut back by 7 bases and J by 9 bases. From germline, CDR1 is SGHVS and CDR2 FNYEAQ. The CDR3 is made up of 15 amino acids. CDR3 loop: CASTTGLAGGSEQFF. The CDR3 DNA is TGTGCCAGCACGACGGGACTAGCGGGAGGGTCTGAGCAGTTCTTC.

The rearrangement joins TRBV6-1 to TRBJ2-7; 12 nucleotides align to TRBD1. Trimming took 7 bases from V and 7 from J; bases not matched to a gene: 14. CDR3 size: 16 residues. The germline CDR1 and CDR2 sequences are MNHNS and SASEGT. This CDR3 is CASITDAGTGGEEQYF. DNA of the CDR3: TGTGCCAGCATTACCGACGCCGGGACAGGGGGCGAAGAGCAGTACTTC.

The sample holds many counts of this clonotype. The rearrangement joins TRBV6-6 to TRBJ2-7, with 7 bases that match TRBD1. Germline assignment: CDR1 MNHNY and CDR2 SVGAGI (reference sequence). The V and J ends lost 6 bases and 3 bases, in that order; junction bases with no gene match: 8. The CDR3 has 14 amino acids. CDR3 amino acids: CASSFLGQDYEQYF. The CDR3 bases are TGTGCCAGCAGCTTCCTCGGACAGGACTACGAGCAGTACTTC.

This clonotype was recorded a few times. CDR3 in DNA: TGTGCCAGCAGTTTAACAGGGCAAACCGGGGAGCTGTTTTTT. This codes for CASSLTGQTGELFF. The chain uses TRBV28 and TRBJ2-2; the D gene is possibly TRBD1 (6 bases). The CDR3 sequence is 14 residues long. Germline V gene data show CDR1 as MDHEN and CDR2 as SYDVKM. Trimming shortened V by 2 bases and J by 5 bases, and 9 bases separated the two germline ends.

This clonotype was found a few times. The rearrangement joins TRBV27 to TRBJ2-4; D is uncertain. CDR3 length: 13 amino acids. V lost 0 bases, J lost 5 bases, and 5 bases lay in between. Germline CDR1 reads MNHEY; CDR2 reads SMNVEV (reference sequence). Written as DNA, the CDR3 is TGTGCCAGCAGTTTATCGCCCCAAAACATTCAGTACTTC. It translates to CASSLSPQNIQYF.

This rearrangement joins TRBV4-3 to TRBJ1-4, with no clear D. The CDR3 is 18 amino acids. V gave up 0 bases and J gave up 0 bases, with 14 bases separating them. Germline-derived CDR1 and CDR2 are LGHNA and YSLEER. The CDR3, as DNA: TGCGCCAGCAGCCAAGAACCAGGCGCCCAAGCAACTAATGAAAAACTGTTTTTT. Translation: CASSQEPGAQATNEKLFF.

V gene TRBV15 combines with J gene TRBJ2-7, with D tentatively TRBD1 (6 bases). Trimming removed 1 base at V and 0 bases at J, with 10 bases between. The V gene's germline CDR1 is LNHNV and CDR2 YYDKDF (reference sequence). CDR3 length equals 15 residues. CDR3 DNA: TGTGCCACCAGCAGAGGTAGGGACAACTCCTACGAGCAGTACTTC. Residues: CATSRGRDNSYEQYF.

Of note for this clonotype: Just one base apart from a much larger clone, this may be a read error. J is TRBJ2-7 and V is TRBV6-1; D unclear. The CDR3 covers 13 residues. Trimming took 5 bases from V and 2 from J, leaving 10 bases between them. Germline assignment: CDR1 MNHNS and CDR2 SASEGT. DNA for the CDR3: TGTGCCAGCAGTAGCCAGGAAGCCTACGAGCAGTACTTC. Its protein product is CASSSQEAYEQYF.

Notes on this clonotype: A much larger clonotype is one base distant, so this may be a read error. The chain joins TRBV5-1 to TRBJ2-1; D tentatively reads TRBD1 or TRBD2 (5 bases each). The CDR3 totals 13 residues. Germline CDR1 reads SGHRS; CDR2 reads YFSETQ. Trimming removed 4 bases from V and 5 bases from J, with 10 bases in between. The CDR3 nucleotides are TGCGCCAGCAGCGGGGACCCGGACAATGAGCAGTTCTTC. Protein sequence: CASSGDPDNEQFF. Combining the CDR3 with reference TRBV5-1 and TRBJ2-1 gives the whole variable domain KAGVTQTPRYLIKTRGQQVTLSCSPISGHRSVSWYQQTPGQGLQFLFEYFSETQRNKGNFPGRFSGRQFSNSRSEMNVSTLELGDSALYLCASSGDPDNEQFFGPGTRLTVL.

As DNA, the CDR3 is TGTGCCAGCAGCCAAGACAGGGGCTCGTTCGGAGCTTTCTTT. Amino acid sequence: CASSQDRGSFGAFF. The chain is built from TRBV3-1 and TRBJ1-1, with TRBD1 as a possible D gene (6 bases). This CDR3 is built from 14 residues. Trimming left V 0 bases short and J 10 bases short, with 15 bases between. CDR1 and CDR2 from the germline V gene are LGHDT and YNNKEL (reference sequence). Using reference TRBV3-1 and TRBJ1-1 for the parts outside the CDR3, the full variable domain is DTAVSQTPKYLVTQMGNDKSIKCEQNLGHDTMYWYKQDSKKFLKIMFSYNNKELIINETVPNRFSPKSPDKAHLNLHINSLELGDSAVYFCASSQDRGSFGAFFGQGTRLTVV.

To note about this clonotype: No DNA is shown, since the ends of the CDR3 on it are uncertain; the CDR3 is the one TCRdb lists. Here the CDR3 reads CASSVGGGAATF. The gene calls are TRBV9 and TRBJ1-2; the table names TRBD1, a call not compared with the DNA. Germline CDR1 reads SGDLS; CDR2 reads YYNGEE. Counting both end residues, the CDR3 totals 12 amino acids.

Comments on this clonotype: A read error may produce the germline difference seen at one junction end. The rearrangement links TRBV20-1 to TRBJ2-6, with D tentatively TRBD1 (7 bases). The CDR3 runs to 12 residues. Germline V gene data show CDR1 as DFQATT and CDR2 as SNEGSKA (reference sequence). The CDR3 DNA follows: TGCAGTGCACGAGAGACAGGGACTCGTCTGGCTTTC. Amino acid sequence: CSARETGTRLAF.

This clonotype appeared a few times. The chain uses TRBV29-1 and TRBJ1-2, with D hard to call. Trimming pared 2 bases from V and 9 bases from J, leaving 16 bases between. CDR3 length: 13 amino acids. Germline assignment: CDR1 SQVTM and CDR2 ANQGSEA. CDR3 in amino acids: CSVEMRKKVSYTF. For the CDR3, the DNA is TGCAGCGTTGAAATGAGGAAAAAAGTAAGCTACACCTTC.

This clonotype was detected many times. The CDR3 sequence: CASSESPLGIDNSPLHF. In nucleotides, the CDR3 is TGTGCCAGCAGTGAATCCCCACTCGGGATTGATAATTCACCCCTCCACTTT. The rearrangement joins TRBV25-1 to TRBJ1-6, with no clear D. Germline CDR1 MGHDK, CDR2 SYGVNS. This CDR3 spans 17 amino acids. V lost 1 base, J lost 5 bases, and 15 bases lay in between.

To note about this clonotype: A much bigger clone sits one base away, suggesting this may be a read error. The J gene is TRBJ2-1, the V gene TRBV19, with TRBD1 identical over 9 bases. The germline gives CDR1 LNHDA, CDR2 SQIVND (reference sequence). The CDR3 loop spans 15 amino acids. Losses at the gene ends were 5 bases for V and 6 bases for J; bases not matched to a gene: 8. The chain's CDR3 is CASSFGQGRCNEQFF. CDR3 bases: TGTGCCAGTAGTTTCGGACAGGGGAGGTGCAATGAGCAGTTCTTC.

This clonotype was observed a single time. The chain recombines TRBV7-9 with TRBJ2-7; D unresolved. The CDR3 totals 12 residues. Germline V gives CDR1 SEHNR, CDR2 FQNEAQ (reference sequence). V lost 7 bases and J lost 0, with 7 bases in between. DNA for the CDR3: TGTGCCAGCATGGGCAGCTCCTACGAGCAGTACTTC. Translating gives CASMGSSYEQYF.